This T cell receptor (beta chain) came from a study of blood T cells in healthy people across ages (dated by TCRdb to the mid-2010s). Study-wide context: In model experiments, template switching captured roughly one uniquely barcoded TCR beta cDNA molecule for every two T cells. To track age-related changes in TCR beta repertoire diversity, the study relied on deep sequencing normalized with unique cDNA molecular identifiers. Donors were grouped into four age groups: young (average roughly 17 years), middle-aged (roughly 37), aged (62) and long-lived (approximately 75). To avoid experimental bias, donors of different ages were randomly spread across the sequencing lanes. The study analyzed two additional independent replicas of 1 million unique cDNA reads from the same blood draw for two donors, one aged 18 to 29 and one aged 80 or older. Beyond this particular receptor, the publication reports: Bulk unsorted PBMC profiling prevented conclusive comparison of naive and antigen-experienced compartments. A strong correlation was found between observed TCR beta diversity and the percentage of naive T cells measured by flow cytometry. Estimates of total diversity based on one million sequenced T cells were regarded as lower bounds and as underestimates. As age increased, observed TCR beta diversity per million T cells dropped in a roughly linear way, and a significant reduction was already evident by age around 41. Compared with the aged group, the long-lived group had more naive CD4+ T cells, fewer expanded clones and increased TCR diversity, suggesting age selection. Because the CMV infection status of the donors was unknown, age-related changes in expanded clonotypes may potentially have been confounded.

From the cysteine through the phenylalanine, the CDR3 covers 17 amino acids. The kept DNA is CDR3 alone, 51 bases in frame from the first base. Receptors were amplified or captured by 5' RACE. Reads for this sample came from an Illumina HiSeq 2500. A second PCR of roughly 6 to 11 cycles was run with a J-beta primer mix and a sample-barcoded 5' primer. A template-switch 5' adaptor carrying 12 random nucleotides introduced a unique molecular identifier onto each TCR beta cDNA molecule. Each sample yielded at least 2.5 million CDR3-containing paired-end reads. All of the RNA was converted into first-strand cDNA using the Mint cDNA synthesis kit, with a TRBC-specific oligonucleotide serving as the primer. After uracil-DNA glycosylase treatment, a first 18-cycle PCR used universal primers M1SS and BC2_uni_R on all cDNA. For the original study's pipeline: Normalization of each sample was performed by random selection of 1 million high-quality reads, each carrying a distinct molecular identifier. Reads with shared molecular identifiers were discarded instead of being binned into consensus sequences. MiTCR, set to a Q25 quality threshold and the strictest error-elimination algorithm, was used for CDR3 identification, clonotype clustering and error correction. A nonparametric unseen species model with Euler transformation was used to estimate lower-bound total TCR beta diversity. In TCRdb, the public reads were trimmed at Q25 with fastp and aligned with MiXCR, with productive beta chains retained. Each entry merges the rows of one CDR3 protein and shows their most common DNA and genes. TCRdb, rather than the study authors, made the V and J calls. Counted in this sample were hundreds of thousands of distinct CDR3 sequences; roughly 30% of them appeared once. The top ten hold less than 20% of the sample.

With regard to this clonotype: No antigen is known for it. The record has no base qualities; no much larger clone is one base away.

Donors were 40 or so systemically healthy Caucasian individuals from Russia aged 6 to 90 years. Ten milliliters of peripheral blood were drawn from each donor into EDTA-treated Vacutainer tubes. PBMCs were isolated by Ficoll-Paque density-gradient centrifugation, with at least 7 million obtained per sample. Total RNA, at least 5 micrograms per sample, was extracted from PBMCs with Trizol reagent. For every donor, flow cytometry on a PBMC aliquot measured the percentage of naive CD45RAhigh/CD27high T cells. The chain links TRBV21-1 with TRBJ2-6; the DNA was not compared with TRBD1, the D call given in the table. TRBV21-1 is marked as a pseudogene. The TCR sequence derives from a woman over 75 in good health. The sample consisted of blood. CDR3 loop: CASSKGQVFSGANVLTF. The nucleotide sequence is TGTGCCAGCAGCAAAGGACAGGTCTTCTCTGGGGCCAACGTCCTGACTTTC.